Listed below are T cell receptor beta chains from one sample, sequenced in a study of cytomegalovirus exposure and HLA in healthy donors. Produced via immunoSEQ multiplex PCR; TCRdb's table is partial and in-frame only. There are around 300,000 clones in the sample; about 75% occur only once, and approximately 2.3% lies in the top ten. Source material: PBMCs. The source of these receptors is a female donor in good health and CMV-seronegative. Both conserved end residues are part of each CDR3. D genes are given only for firm matches. For some rows the clone size is stated as once, few or many, or as a class when expanded; others skip it.

d_gene	abundance	v_gene	j_gene	CDR3aa	CDR3nt
NA	few	TRBV2	TRBJ2-3	CASSELEDTQYF	TGTGCCAGCAGTGAACTGGAGGATACGCAGTATTTT
TRBD1	NA	TRBV5-1	TRBJ2-7	CASSLDRAYEQYF	TGCGCCAGCAGCTTAGACAGGGCCTACGAGCAGTACTTC
NA	NA	TRBV5-4	TRBJ2-7	CASSFLQTGEQYF	TGTGCCAGCAGCTTCCTCCAGACGGGGGAGCAGTACTTC
NA	NA	TRBV14	TRBJ2-1	CASSSGLYNEQFF	TGTGCCAGCAGCTCCGGACTGTACAATGAGCAGTTCTTC
NA	once	TRBV6-5	TRBJ1-5	CASSSEPSQPQHF	TGTGCCAGCAGTTCCGAACCGAGTCAGCCCCAGCATTTT
TRBD2	few	TRBV5-1	TRBJ2-7	CASSLAGGSYEQYF	TGCGCCAGCAGCTTAGCGGGAGGATCCTACGAGCAGTACTTC
TRBD2	NA	TRBV27	TRBJ2-2	CASSFSTSGGGRASGELFF	TGTGCCAGCAGTTTCTCAACATCGGGAGGCGGGAGGGCCTCCGGGGAGCTGTTTTTT
NA	NA	TRBV7-9	TRBJ1-3	CASSLAGSGNTIYF	TGTGCCAGCAGCTTGGCGGGATCGGGAAACACCATATATTTT
TRBD2	NA	TRBV27	TRBJ2-3	CASSLSGGRAGDTQYF	TGTGCCAGCAGTTTATCAGGCGGGAGGGCCGGAGATACGCAGTATTTT
TRBD2	NA	TRBV5-8	TRBJ2-3	CASSQKTSGRTDTQYF	TGTGCCAGCAGCCAGAAGACTAGCGGGAGGACAGATACGCAGTATTTT
TRBD1	NA	TRBV5-1	TRBJ2-2	CASRQTGTGVTGELFF	TGCGCCAGCAGACAAACCGGGACAGGGGTAACCGGGGAGCTGTTTTTT
TRBD1	NA	TRBV5-6	TRBJ1-4	CASSLAGQGDEKLFF	TGTGCCAGCAGCTTGGCAGGGCAGGGGGATGAAAAACTGTTTTTT
NA	few	TRBV4-2	TRBJ2-7	CASSQETRPSSYEQYF	TGTGCCAGCAGCCAAGAAACGCGGCCTAGCTCCTACGAGCAGTACTTC
TRBD2	few	TRBV9	TRBJ2-1	CASSVGEAGGTYNEQFF	TGTGCCAGCAGCGTAGGGGAAGCGGGAGGGACCTACAATGAGCAGTTCTTC
NA	NA	TRBV5-4	TRBJ1-3	CASSRDNSGNTIYF	TGTGCCAGCAGCCGGGACAACTCTGGAAACACCATATATTTT
NA	NA	TRBV28	TRBJ2-1	CASHPGEQRYNEQFF	TGTGCCAGTCACCCAGGTGAGCAGCGGTACAATGAGCAGTTCTTC